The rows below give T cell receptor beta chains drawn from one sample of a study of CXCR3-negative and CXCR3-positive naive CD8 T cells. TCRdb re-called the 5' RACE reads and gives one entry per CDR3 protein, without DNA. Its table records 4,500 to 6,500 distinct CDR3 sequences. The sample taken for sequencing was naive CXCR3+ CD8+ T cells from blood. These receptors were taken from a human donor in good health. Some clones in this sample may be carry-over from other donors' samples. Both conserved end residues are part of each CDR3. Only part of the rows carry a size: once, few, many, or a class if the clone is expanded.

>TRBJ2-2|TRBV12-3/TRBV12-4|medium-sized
CASRGANTGELFF
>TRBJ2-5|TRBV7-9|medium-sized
CASSFPRGRGEVQETQYF
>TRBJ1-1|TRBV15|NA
CATSRDQRQEAFF
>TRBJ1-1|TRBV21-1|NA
CATDRVNTEAFF
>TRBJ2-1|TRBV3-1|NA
CASSQTGGDEQFF
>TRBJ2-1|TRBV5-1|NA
CASSLAPRGPVNEQFF
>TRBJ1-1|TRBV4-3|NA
CASSQGQGMNTEAFF
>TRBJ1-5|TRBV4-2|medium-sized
CASSQEQGAGGQPQHF
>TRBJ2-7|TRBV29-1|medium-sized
CSVVGGPYEQYF
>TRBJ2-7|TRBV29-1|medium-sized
CSVWTSSGEQYF
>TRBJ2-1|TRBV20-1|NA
CSASGLAGGPYEQFF
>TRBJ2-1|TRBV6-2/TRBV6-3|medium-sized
CASSYYPDAYNEQFF
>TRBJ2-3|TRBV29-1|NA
CSVSYGDKGADTQYF
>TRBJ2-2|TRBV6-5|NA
CASSPPRGPGELFF
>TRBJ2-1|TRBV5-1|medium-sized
CASSLYGGDEQFF
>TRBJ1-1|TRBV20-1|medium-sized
CSASSVGVGNTEAFF
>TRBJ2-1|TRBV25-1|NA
CASSEYMAGNEQFF